A selection of T cell receptor beta chains follows, all from one sample in a study of tumor-infiltrating lymphocytes in primary liver carcinoma. TCRdb passed the multiplex PCR reads through MiXCR, listing each CDR3 protein once. The sample consists of approximately 53,000 distinct CDR3 sequences, around 77% of them appearing once. The sequenced material came from liver tumor tissue from sampling region 5. These receptors all come from a man aged 35 to 55 with primary liver carcinoma and hepatitis B virus infection. The conserved cysteine and the conserved F or W are not part of the CDR3 here. Fields, in order: J gene, V gene, CDR3 protein.

j_call: TRBJ2-4; v_call: TRBV29-1; cdr3_aa: SVIHGPGIQY
j_call: TRBJ2-3; v_call: TRBV5-6; cdr3_aa: ASSLRRGHGDMQY
j_call: TRBJ2-4; v_call: TRBV11-1; cdr3_aa: ATSFPGTSGIKNIQY
j_call: TRBJ1-6; v_call: TRBV12-3/TRBV12-4; cdr3_aa: ANSSRDRQYSPLH
j_call: TRBJ1-6; v_call: TRBV7-2; cdr3_aa: ATNREGNSLLH
j_call: TRBJ2-7; v_call: TRBV6-2/TRBV6-3; cdr3_aa: AGEGTGAYEQY
j_call: TRBJ2-3; v_call: TRBV6-1; cdr3_aa: ASTEVAGGRTDTQY
j_call: TRBJ2-4; v_call: TRBV11-1; cdr3_aa: TSSSPGQGASNNIQY
j_call: TRBJ1-5; v_call: TRBV11-2; cdr3_aa: ASSLVGATGSTQPQL
j_call: TRBJ2-1; v_call: TRBV11-2; cdr3_aa: ASSYSSLRHEQF
j_call: TRBJ2-1; v_call: TRBV29-1; cdr3_aa: SVVGQGLYKEQF
j_call: TRBJ2-7; v_call: TRBV11-1; cdr3_aa: TSNNSGRNTYEQY
j_call: TRBJ1-2; v_call: TRBV6-5; cdr3_aa: ASSTNDYRYGYT
j_call: TRBJ2-3; v_call: TRBV20-1; cdr3_aa: SARATPGTSGDPDTQY
j_call: TRBJ2-1; v_call: TRBV6-1; cdr3_aa: ARSVKLTYNGQS
j_call: TRBJ2-3; v_call: TRBV13; cdr3_aa: ASNLTRADTQY
j_call: TRBJ1-4; v_call: TRBV5-1; cdr3_aa: ASSLGGQGAEELF
j_call: TRBJ2-7; v_call: TRBV6-1; cdr3_aa: ASSWDTSYEQY
j_call: TRBJ2-3; v_call: TRBV10-2; cdr3_aa: ASTELQGLASTDTQY
j_call: TRBJ2-1; v_call: TRBV4-3; cdr3_aa: ACSQFPPADNEQF
j_call: TRBJ1-2; v_call: TRBV14; cdr3_aa: ASSQPGQGARYGNT
j_call: TRBJ2-3; v_call: TRBV13; cdr3_aa: ASSHGTGGTDTQY
j_call: TRBJ2-2; v_call: TRBV29-1; cdr3_aa: SVENPLGTNTVELF
j_call: TRBJ1-2; v_call: TRBV6-5; cdr3_aa: ASSRQGASGYT
j_call: TRBJ2-4; v_call: TRBV11-1; cdr3_aa: ASSFPWTSETKKIQY
j_call: TRBJ2-2; v_call: TRBV5-5; cdr3_aa: ASSLGGGGGELF
j_call: TRBJ2-5; v_call: TRBV4-1; cdr3_aa: ASSQSPGLAGGTQY
j_call: TRBJ1-6; v_call: TRBV4-3; cdr3_aa: ASSSWDRGWNTPLH
j_call: TRBJ2-3; v_call: TRBV29-1; cdr3_aa: SVSGAEASDTQY
j_call: TRBJ2-2; v_call: TRBV7-8; cdr3_aa: ASRYGTSGNTGELI
j_call: TRBJ2-2; v_call: TRBV24-1; cdr3_aa: ATSDFGRGRTGELF
j_call: TRBJ1-2; v_call: TRBV29-1; cdr3_aa: SVRTAGAYGYT
j_call: TRBJ2-2; v_call: TRBV2; cdr3_aa: ASSRDSLYTVELF
j_call: TRBJ2-1; v_call: TRBV6-2/TRBV6-3; cdr3_aa: ASSRQLLAVNEQF
j_call: TRBJ2-7; v_call: TRBV24-1; cdr3_aa: ATSCPGQSLTYEQY
j_call: TRBJ2-1; v_call: TRBV30; cdr3_aa: AWVGYNEHF
j_call: TRBJ2-7; v_call: TRBV6-1; cdr3_aa: ASSATTSGSYEQY